This is a list of T cell receptor beta chains from one sample in a study of blood T cell repertoires in COVID-19. TCRdb's table, derived via immunoSEQ multiplex PCR, lists solely in-frame clones and lacks some. The profile shows some 30,000 clones, around 80% of them singletons. The sequencing input was peripheral blood. Receptor source: a human donor in a cohort sampled during active COVID-19. Each CDR3 is given with its conserved first and last residue. The order of the fields is clone size, V gene, D gene, J gene, CDR3 DNA, CDR3 protein. The D gene is left open where the match is weak. Clone sizes are given selectively: once, few, many, or a class where the clone is expanded.

abundance: -
v_gene: TRBV3-1/TRBV3-2
d_gene: TRBD1
j_gene: TRBJ2-6
CDR3nt: TGTGCCAGCAGCCCGGACAGGGGGAAGGGCTCTGGGGCCAACGTCCTGACTTTC
CDR3aa: CASSPDRGKGSGANVLTF

abundance: -
v_gene: TRBV2
d_gene: TRBD1
j_gene: TRBJ2-5
CDR3nt: TGTGCCAGCAGGGAGACAGGGGGCGAGACCCAGTACTTC
CDR3aa: CASRETGGETQYF

abundance: -
v_gene: TRBV6-5
d_gene: -
j_gene: TRBJ2-1
CDR3nt: TGTGCCAGCCTTAAGGGGCAGCCCTACAATGAGCAGTTCTTC
CDR3aa: CASLKGQPYNEQFF

abundance: -
v_gene: TRBV4-1
d_gene: -
j_gene: TRBJ2-1
CDR3nt: TGCGCCAGCAGCCAAACCGGCTACAATGAGCAGTTCTTC
CDR3aa: CASSQTGYNEQFF

abundance: medium-sized
v_gene: TRBV6-1
d_gene: -
j_gene: TRBJ1-5
CDR3nt: TGTGCCAGCAGTGAATCAGCAGGGGAAGGCAATCAGCCCCAGCATTTT
CDR3aa: CASSESAGEGNQPQHF

abundance: once
v_gene: TRBV6-2/TRBV6-3
d_gene: -
j_gene: TRBJ2-5
CDR3nt: TGTGCCAGCAGCCGAGCACCCGGGACAAGTCAAGAGACCCAGTACTTC
CDR3aa: CASSRAPGTSQETQYF

abundance: -
v_gene: TRBV4-3
d_gene: TRBD1
j_gene: TRBJ2-2
CDR3nt: TGCGCCAGCAGCCCGGGGACAGGGGCAAACACCGGGGAGCTGTTTTTT
CDR3aa: CASSPGTGANTGELFF

abundance: few
v_gene: TRBV6-1
d_gene: TRBD1
j_gene: TRBJ1-1
CDR3nt: TGTGCCAGCAGTGAGGACAGGGTGAACACTGAAGCTTTCTTT
CDR3aa: CASSEDRVNTEAFF

abundance: -
v_gene: TRBV28
d_gene: -
j_gene: TRBJ2-2
CDR3nt: TGTGCCAGCAGTTTATTTATTTCGGGGTTGATGCGGGGCGGGGAGCTGTTTTTT
CDR3aa: CASSLFISGLMRGGELFF

abundance: -
v_gene: TRBV3-1/TRBV3-2
d_gene: -
j_gene: TRBJ2-5
CDR3nt: TGTGCCAGCGGTCATACTTCGCGCTTGGAGACCCAGTACTTC
CDR3aa: CASGHTSRLETQYF

abundance: -
v_gene: TRBV7-9
d_gene: -
j_gene: TRBJ1-5
CDR3nt: TGTGCCAGCAGCTCATTGGAGGGGCAGCCCCAGCATTTT
CDR3aa: CASSSLEGQPQHF

abundance: -
v_gene: TRBV7-2
d_gene: -
j_gene: TRBJ1-4
CDR3nt: TGTGCCAGCAGCTTACAGCGGGGGGAAGAAAAACTGTTTTTT
CDR3aa: CASSLQRGEEKLFF

abundance: -
v_gene: TRBV28
d_gene: TRBD1
j_gene: TRBJ2-7
CDR3nt: TGTGCCAGCAGCCCCGACAGGGCGGTGAACGAGCAGTACTTC
CDR3aa: CASSPDRAVNEQYF

abundance: -
v_gene: TRBV7-2
d_gene: -
j_gene: TRBJ2-3
CDR3nt: TGTGCCAGCAGCTTATACGGTAGTGAGGATACGCAGTATTTT
CDR3aa: CASSLYGSEDTQYF

abundance: -
v_gene: TRBV15
d_gene: TRBD2
j_gene: TRBJ2-5
CDR3nt: TGTGCCACCAGCAGAGGACTAGCGGGGGGCCAAGAGACCCAGTACTTC
CDR3aa: CATSRGLAGGQETQYF

abundance: -
v_gene: TRBV4-1
d_gene: TRBD2
j_gene: TRBJ2-5
CDR3nt: TGCGCCAGCAGCCGTTCCGGGACTACCCGAGACCAAGAGACCCAGTACTTC
CDR3aa: CASSRSGTTRDQETQYF

abundance: -
v_gene: TRBV15
d_gene: -
j_gene: TRBJ2-3
CDR3nt: TGTGCCACCAGCAGAGAGAAGACAGGGAGGGATACGCAGTATTTT
CDR3aa: CATSREKTGRDTQYF

abundance: -
v_gene: TRBV7-2
d_gene: -
j_gene: TRBJ1-1
CDR3nt: TGTGCCAGCAGCTTAGTGGGGGCCGATGTGGGCACTGAAGCTTTCTTT
CDR3aa: CASSLVGADVGTEAFF

abundance: -
v_gene: TRBV6-2/TRBV6-3
d_gene: -
j_gene: TRBJ1-1
CDR3nt: TGTGCCAGCAGTTACGGGGGCCGATCGAACACTGAAGCTTTCTTT
CDR3aa: CASSYGGRSNTEAFF

abundance: -
v_gene: TRBV6-2/TRBV6-3
d_gene: -
j_gene: TRBJ1-4
CDR3nt: TGTGCCAGCAGTTACCCCGGTCTTGAAAAACTGTTTTTT
CDR3aa: CASSYPGLEKLFF

abundance: -
v_gene: TRBV2
d_gene: -
j_gene: TRBJ2-7
CDR3nt: TGTGCCAGCAGGGAGGGGGCTTCAGCGTCCTACGAGCAGTACTTC
CDR3aa: CASREGASASYEQYF

abundance: once
v_gene: TRBV7-6
d_gene: -
j_gene: TRBJ2-2
CDR3nt: TGTGCCAGCAGCTTAGCGGGGGGTCCGGGGACCGGGGAGCTGTTTTTT
CDR3aa: CASSLAGGPGTGELFF

abundance: -
v_gene: TRBV10-3
d_gene: TRBD1
j_gene: TRBJ2-5
CDR3nt: TGTGCCATCAGTAACAGGGGTGAGACCCAGTACTTC
CDR3aa: CAISNRGETQYF

abundance: -
v_gene: TRBV21-1
d_gene: -
j_gene: TRBJ1-5
CDR3nt: TGTGCCAGCAGCAAAGGAAGGCAGGGGGCTTGGGGAAGCAATCAGCCCCAGCATTTT
CDR3aa: CASSKGRQGAWGSNQPQHF

abundance: -
v_gene: TRBV19
d_gene: TRBD1
j_gene: TRBJ1-2
CDR3nt: TGTGCCAGTAGTCATCGGCAGGGGGAGCGGGGCTACACCTTC
CDR3aa: CASSHRQGERGYTF

abundance: -
v_gene: TRBV28
d_gene: -
j_gene: TRBJ1-1
CDR3nt: TGTGCCAGCAGTTTATACGGAGGGCTCGTGAACACTGAAGCTTTCTTT
CDR3aa: CASSLYGGLVNTEAFF

abundance: once
v_gene: TRBV12-3/TRBV12-4
d_gene: TRBD1
j_gene: TRBJ2-5
CDR3nt: TGTGCCAGCAGTGGACAGGGTGTGGAGACCCAGTACTTC
CDR3aa: CASSGQGVETQYF

abundance: -
v_gene: TRBV5-4
d_gene: TRBD2
j_gene: TRBJ2-2
CDR3nt: TGTGCCAGCAGCCCCGGGGGGGCGGGGACCGGGGAGCTGTTTTTT
CDR3aa: CASSPGGAGTGELFF

abundance: -
v_gene: TRBV18
d_gene: -
j_gene: TRBJ1-3
CDR3nt: TGTGCCAGCTCACCACGGAGGGCGGCTGGAAACACCATATATTTT
CDR3aa: CASSPRRAAGNTIYF

abundance: -
v_gene: TRBV18
d_gene: -
j_gene: TRBJ2-3
CDR3nt: TGTGCCAGCTCACCACCTGGGGGGAATACGCAGTATTTT
CDR3aa: CASSPPGGNTQYF

abundance: -
v_gene: TRBV6-5
d_gene: TRBD1
j_gene: TRBJ1-6
CDR3nt: TGTGCCAGCAGGCTGGGACAGGGGATTTCACCCCTCCACTTT
CDR3aa: CASRLGQGISPLHF

abundance: -
v_gene: TRBV5-1
d_gene: TRBD2
j_gene: TRBJ2-1
CDR3nt: TGCGCCAGCAAGAGCGGGGGGACCAATGAGCAGTTCTTC
CDR3aa: CASKSGGTNEQFF